This TCR beta chain was captured by sequencing in a study of blood T cell repertoires in COVID-19. Study as a whole: Samples taken during acute and convalescent COVID-19 were collected in the United States, Italy and Spain. The cDNA or gDNA used as material had been derived from T cells, B-cell-depleted T cells, or PBMCs.

CDR1 MNHEY and CDR2 SVGAGI come from the germline V gene. CDR3 length: 15 residues. J was trimmed by 7 bases and V by 6 bases; bases with no gene match: 7. Seattle's cohort entered during active infection and was followed longitudinally. Produced via immunoSEQ multiplex PCR; TCRdb's table is partial and in-frame only. The profile shows some 150,000 clones, 86% of them singletons. Comments on this clone: The sample carries other DNA sequences with the same CDR3.

This chain links TRBV6-5 with TRBJ2-7; 15 bases align to TRBD2. This clonotype originated in a woman aged 60-75 years with COVID-19, enrolled during active disease. The sequenced sample consisted of peripheral blood. This CDR3 is CASSRGLAGGGEQYF. DNA for the CDR3: TGTGCCAGCAGCCGCGGACTAGCGGGAGGGGGGGAGCAGTACTTC.